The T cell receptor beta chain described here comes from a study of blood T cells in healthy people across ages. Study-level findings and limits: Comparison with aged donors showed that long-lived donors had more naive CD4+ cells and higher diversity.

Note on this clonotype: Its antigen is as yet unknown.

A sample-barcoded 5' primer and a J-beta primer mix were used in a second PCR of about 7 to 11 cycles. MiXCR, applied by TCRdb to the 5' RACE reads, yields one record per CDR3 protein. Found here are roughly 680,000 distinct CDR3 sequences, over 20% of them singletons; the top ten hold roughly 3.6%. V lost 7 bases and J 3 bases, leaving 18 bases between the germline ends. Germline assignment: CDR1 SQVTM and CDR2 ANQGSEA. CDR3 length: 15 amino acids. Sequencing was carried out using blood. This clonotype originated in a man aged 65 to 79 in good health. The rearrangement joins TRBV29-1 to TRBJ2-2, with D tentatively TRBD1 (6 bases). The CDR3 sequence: CSAQLRQDYTGELFF. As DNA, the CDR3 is TGCAGCGCACAACTTCGACAGGACTACACCGGGGAGCTGTTTTTT.